These T cell receptor beta chains were read from a single sample in a study of T cell changes during pregnancy in multiple sclerosis. This table comes from immunoSEQ multiplex PCR, and its TCRdb copy is limited to in-frame clones, with some not included. The sample has about 40,000 clones; less than 95% are singletons. Material: peripheral blood, obtained in the third trimester of pregnancy. Receptors were obtained from a female donor with multiple sclerosis, enrolled in a pregnancy study. Both conserved end residues are part of each CDR3. D genes are given only for firm matches. Size is omitted from some rows. Given values are once, few, many or a class for expanded clones.

CDR3 DNA | CDR3 protein | clone size | V gene | D gene | J gene
TGTGCCAGCACCTCTAAGAGACTAGGATCGTCAGAGACCCAGTACTTC | CASTSKRLGSSETQYF | - | TRBV7-9 | - | TRBJ2-5
TGTGCCTGGAGGGGAGGTTTTAGAACGGACGAGCAGTACTTC | CAWRGGFRTDEQYF | - | TRBV30 | - | TRBJ2-7
TGTGCCAGCAGTCCCCTTTCCGGACTAGCGGGACTCCCTCTGGGGCAGTTCTTC | CASSPLSGLAGLPLGQFF | - | TRBV28 | TRBD2 | TRBJ2-1
TGTGCCAGCAGCCGTAACAGGGGGCCTGGAAACACCATATATTTT | CASSRNRGPGNTIYF | - | TRBV9 | TRBD1 | TRBJ1-3
TGTGCCAGCAGCGCTGGAGTGGCTAGGAACACTGAAGCTTTCTTT | CASSAGVARNTEAFF | once | TRBV5-6 | - | TRBJ1-1
TGTGCCTCCGTAGGCGGGATAAGCACAGATACGCAGTATTTT | CASVGGISTDTQYF | - | TRBV19 | - | TRBJ2-3
TGTGCCAGCAGTCTCCAGGGGAGCTCCTACAATGAGCAGTTCTTC | CASSLQGSSYNEQFF | - | TRBV6-6 | - | TRBJ2-1
TGCGCCAGCAGCTTGGCCAGCCGGGACTCATTAGCTAACTCCTACGAGCAGTACTTC | CASSLASRDSLANSYEQYF | - | TRBV5-1 | - | TRBJ2-7
TGTGCCAGTAGTATACCCCCGAACTATGGCTACACCTTC | CASSIPPNYGYTF | - | TRBV19 | - | TRBJ1-2
TGTGCCAGCAGCTTAGAGCGGGGGGGCCAGTTTGAGCAGTTCTTC | CASSLERGGQFEQFF | - | TRBV7-2 | TRBD2 | TRBJ2-1
TGTGCCAGCAGCTTAGAGGCCCCCGGGACAAACTTGCGACAGCCCCAGCATTTT | CASSLEAPGTNLRQPQHF | - | TRBV7-6 | - | TRBJ1-5
TGTGCCAGCAGGGAACAGGGTTCAAATGAGCAGTTCTTC | CASREQGSNEQFF | once | TRBV6-4 | - | TRBJ2-1
TGTGCCAGCAGCGAGGGACAGCCAGATACGCAGTATTTT | CASSEGQPDTQYF | - | TRBV5-4 | TRBD1 | TRBJ2-3
TGTGCCACCAGCTCCCGACAGCGCCTTTATAGCAATCAGCCCCAGCATTTT | CATSSRQRLYSNQPQHF | - | TRBV15 | - | TRBJ1-5
TGTGCCAGCTCACCACCGAAGAGGACTGAAGCTTTCTTT | CASSPPKRTEAFF | few | TRBV18 | - | TRBJ1-1
TGTGCCAGCAGCCCGAGATGGACTAGCGGGGGAGGGGATACGCAGTATTTT | CASSPRWTSGGGDTQYF | - | TRBV27 | TRBD2 | TRBJ2-3
TGTGCCAGCTCCGGAGGCTCCTACAATGAGCAGTTCTTC | CASSGGSYNEQFF | - | TRBV6-5 | - | TRBJ2-1